This is a list of T cell receptor beta chains from one sample in a study of T cells in Graves' hyperthyroidism and ophthalmopathy. Each CDR3 protein is one row after TCRdb ran MiXCR on the multiplex PCR reads. The repertoire holds approximately 530,000 distinct CDR3 sequences, with nearly 20% as singletons. Sequencing used blood. Receptors originate from a man aged 40-49 years with Graves' ophthalmopathy. The CDR3 runs from the conserved cysteine through the conserved F or W. Each record gives: J gene, V gene, D gene, clone size, CDR3 length, CDR3 DNA, CDR3 protein. A D gene is named only where the DNA matches it firmly. Rows may omit the clone size; those that give it use once, few, many or a size class.

TRBJ2-7 TRBV2 . . 16 TGTGCCAGCAGTGGTGGGGCGGGGTTGGCCTCCTACGAGCAGTACTTC CASSGGAGLASYEQYF
TRBJ2-3 TRBV9 . few 15 TGTGCCAGCAGCAGGAGGATCACACCCACAGATACGCAGTATTTT CASSRRITPTDTQYF
TRBJ2-1 TRBV10-3 . few 15 TGTGCCGCCACCCAGACTCCTCTGACCTACAATGAGCAGTTCTTC CAATQTPLTYNEQFF
TRBJ2-1 TRBV4-2 TRBD2 . 15 TGTGCCAGCAGCCAAGGGACTAGTGCTGACAATGAGCAGTTCTTC CASSQGTSADNEQFF
TRBJ1-2 TRBV7-9 . few 11 TGTGCCAGCAGCTTTGACCTTGGCTACACCTTC CASSFDLGYTF
TRBJ1-2 TRBV28 TRBD1 few 15 TGTGCCAGCAGTTTATTGCAGGGGGTCGGCTATGGCTACACCTTC CASSLLQGVGYGYTF
TRBJ2-4 TRBV13 TRBD2 few 16 TGTGCCAGCAGCCAACCCCAAGCGGGGGCCAAAAACATTCAGTACTTC CASSQPQAGAKNIQYF
TRBJ1-2 TRBV6-6 . . 12 TGTGCCAGCAGTTACCAGGGGATTATCTACACCTTC CASSYQGIIYTF
TRBJ2-6 TRBV6-1 TRBD2 . 19 TGTGCCAGCAGTGGAGGACTAGCGGGCCCGGGGGCCGGGGCCAACGTCCTGACTTTC CASSGGLAGPGAGANVLTF
TRBJ2-7 TRBV20-1 TRBD2 . 15 TGCAGTGCTCAGGGGGGACTAGCCGGATTCTACGAGCAGTACTTC CSAQGGLAGFYEQYF
TRBJ2-3 TRBV14 TRBD2 . 16 TGTGCCAGCAGCCAAGTGGCGGGGGGGCCTATAGATACGCAGTATTTT CASSQVAGGPIDTQYF
TRBJ2-3 TRBV19 . . 13 TGTGCCAGTAGTACTCCTCCGGGGGATACGCAGTATTTT CASSTPPGDTQYF
TRBJ2-6 TRBV2 . . 14 TGTGCCAGCACGGAAATCTCTGGGGCCAACGTCCTGACTTTC CASTEISGANVLTF
TRBJ2-2 TRBV6-2/TRBV6-3 . few 14 TGTGCCACTACTCAGGAGCTAGGGGCCGGGGAGCTGTTTTTT CATTQELGAGELFF
TRBJ2-2 TRBV24-1 . . 13 TGTGCCACCAGTGGGGGGCCGGACGGGGAGCTGTTTTTT CATSGGPDGELFF
TRBJ2-1 TRBV2 TRBD2 . 13 TGTGCCAGCAGTGATGGGGGGGGGAGTGAGCAGTTCTTC CASSDGGGSEQFF
TRBJ2-5 TRBV20-1 . few 13 TGCAGTGCTACGAGAGGAGGGTTAGAGACCCAGTACTTC CSATRGGLETQYF
TRBJ2-7 TRBV28 TRBD2 many 19 TGTGCCAGCAGTTTAAGACCCGGGACTAGCGGGAGGCCCACCTACGAGCAGTACTTC CASSLRPGTSGRPTYEQYF
TRBJ2-7 TRBV10-3 TRBD1 few 14 TGTGCCATCAGTACAGGGGGCGATTTTGACGAGCAGTACTTC CAISTGGDFDEQYF
TRBJ2-2 TRBV19 TRBD2 . 16 TGTGCCAGTAGTAAAACTAGCGGGGGGAACACCGGGGAGCTGTTTTTT CASSKTSGGNTGELFF
TRBJ2-5 TRBV7-2 TRBD2 many 15 TGTGCCAGCAGCTTTCAAGCGGGGCTTCAAGAGACCCAGTACTTC CASSFQAGLQETQYF
TRBJ1-5 TRBV30 . many 14 TGTGCCTGGAGTGCGGGACACCTAAATCAGCCCCAGCATTTT CAWSAGHLNQPQHF
TRBJ2-3 TRBV9 TRBD2 . 18 TGTGCCAGCAGCCTTCGACTAGCGGGGGGGCCTGGCACAGATACGCAGTATTTT CASSLRLAGGPGTDTQYF
TRBJ2-7 TRBV7-3 . . 15 TGTGCCAGCAGCTCCTTAGGTGCAGACACCGAAAAGCAGTACTTC CASSSLGADTEKQYF
TRBJ2-3 TRBV27 TRBD2 few 20 TGTGCCAGCAGTTTCGGGGGGTGGGCTAGCGGATCTACTAGCACAGATACGCAGTATTTT CASSFGGWASGSTSTDTQYF
TRBJ1-2 TRBV15 . . 13 TGTGCCACCAGCTTAGAGAAACCCTATGGCTACACCTTC CATSLEKPYGYTF
TRBJ2-1 TRBV18 . . 11 TGTGCCTGCTCACCTAACAATGAGCAGTTCTTC CACSPNNEQFF
TRBJ1-1 TRBV6-5 TRBD1 many 15 TGTGCCAGCAGTTACTCGGACAGGGGGGGAACTGAAGCTTTCTTT CASSYSDRGGTEAFF
TRBJ1-1 TRBV6-1 TRBD1 . 14 TGTGCCAGCCAGAGACAGGGATTGAACACTGAAGCTTTCTTT CASQRQGLNTEAFF
TRBJ2-5 TRBV7-8 . many 12 TGTGCCAGCAGCTTTTTGGAAGAGACCCAGTACTTC CASSFLEETQYF
TRBJ2-5 TRBV29-1 TRBD1 . 13 TGCAGCACCTGGGGACAGGGAGGGGAGACCCAGTACTTC CSTWGQGGETQYF
TRBJ2-3 TRBV18 TRBD2 few 14 TGTGCCAGCTCCCCTCCGGGGGGAACAGATACGCAGTATTTT CASSPPGGTDTQYF
TRBJ2-7 TRBV6-1 . many 14 TGTGCCAGCAGTGATTCGGGGGGCTTCTACGAGCAGTACTTC CASSDSGGFYEQYF
TRBJ1-1 TRBV5-5 . many 16 TGTGCCAGCAGCTTCAAGATACAAACCATGAACACTGAAGCTTTCTTT CASSFKIQTMNTEAFF
TRBJ2-1 TRBV9 . . 18 TGTGCCAGCAGCGTAGACTCCCAGGGACTTAGCTCCTACAATGAGCAGTTCTTC CASSVDSQGLSSYNEQFF
TRBJ2-2 TRBV6-1 . . 14 TGTGCCAGCAATCCCACAGCGAACACCGGGGAGCTGTTTTTT CASNPTANTGELFF
TRBJ2-1 TRBV7-2 . few 14 TGTGCCAGCAGCCTCTGGTTGGGGTACAATGAGCAGTTCTTC CASSLWLGYNEQFF
TRBJ2-1 TRBV5-1 . . 11 TGCGCCAGCTTTCAGGGCCATGAGCAGTTCTTC CASFQGHEQFF
TRBJ2-1 TRBV28 . many 15 TGTGCCAGCAGCCCTACGGACCACAAAGGGGGTGAGCAGTTCTTC CASSPTDHKGGEQFF
TRBJ2-2 TRBV28 . few 14 TGTGCCAGCAGAAAGATGGGTTCCACCGGGGAGCTGTTTTTT CASRKMGSTGELFF
TRBJ1-2 TRBV20-1 TRBD1 many 17 TGCAGTGCTAGAGATGAAAGGGACAGGGACAGAAACTATGGCTACACCTTC CSARDERDRDRNYGYTF
TRBJ1-1 TRBV5-4 TRBD1 . 13 TGTGCCAGCACAAAGGGGGCCGGTTCTGAAGCTTTCTTT CASTKGAGSEAFF
TRBJ2-1 TRBV3-1 . many 14 TGTGCCAGCAGCCAAGATTGGGGACACAATGAGCAGTTCTTC CASSQDWGHNEQFF
TRBJ1-6 TRBV28 . . 15 TGTGCCAGCAGGGTCCCCGGGGTGAGCGGTTCACCCCTCCACTTT CASRVPGVSGSPLHF
TRBJ2-2 TRBV7-9 TRBD2 many 15 TGTGCCAGCAGCCCGGGACTAGCGCACACCGGGGAGCTGTTTTTT CASSPGLAHTGELFF
TRBJ2-3 TRBV6-1 . . 14 TGTGCCAGCAGTACAGGGATGAGCACAGATACGCAGTATTTT CASSTGMSTDTQYF
TRBJ2-5 TRBV20-1 . . 15 TGCAGTGCTAGAGAGTCTAGTTTACTTCGACAGACCCAGTACTTC CSARESSLLRQTQYF
TRBJ1-6 TRBV28 . . 11 TGTGCCAGCAGTTTAGATTCACCCCCCCACTTT CASSLDSPPHF